Listed below are T cell receptor beta chains from one sample, sequenced in a study of shared clonotypes between healthy human individuals. Using immunoSEQ multiplex PCR, the repertoire was profiled, and TCRdb retains in-frame clones only, with some absent. The sample yields about 2,100,000 clones, about 93% seen once. Input material: naive CD8+ T cells from PBMCs. All receptors derive from a man aged 18 to 29 in good health. Some clones in this sample may be carry-over from other donors' samples. Both conserved end residues are part of each CDR3. The D gene is left open where the match is weak. Size values are once, few and many counts, or a class for expanded clones, and some rows have none.

d_gene | abundance | j_gene | v_gene | CDR3aa | CDR3nt
TRBD1 | NA | TRBJ1-6 | TRBV27 | CASTGGGSPLHF | TGTGCCAGCACAGGGGGCGGTTCACCCCTCCACTTT
NA | NA | TRBJ2-5 | TRBV7-9 | CASSLAQNSLGETQYF | TGTGCCAGCAGCTTAGCCCAGAACTCTCTAGGGGAGACCCAGTACTTC
TRBD1 | NA | TRBJ2-1 | TRBV27 | CASRERGTGIYNEQFF | TGTGCCAGCAGGGAAAGAGGGACAGGGATCTACAATGAGCAGTTCTTC
TRBD1 | NA | TRBJ2-2 | TRBV18 | CASSLDRVGTGELFF | TGTGCCAGCTCCTTAGACAGGGTCGGCACCGGGGAGCTGTTTTTT
NA | once | TRBJ2-5 | TRBV7-6 | CASSLVGFGSQETQYF | TGTGCCAGCAGCTTAGTCGGCTTTGGCTCACAAGAGACCCAGTACTTC
NA | NA | TRBJ1-2 | TRBV11-2 | CASSLLSSTGYTF | TGTGCCAGCAGCTTACTGAGTAGTACCGGCTACACCTTC
NA | NA | TRBJ1-1 | TRBV9 | CASSVSQGNTEAFF | TGTGCCAGCAGCGTCTCACAGGGGAACACTGAAGCTTTCTTT
TRBD2 | NA | TRBJ2-3 | TRBV9 | CASSPRTSGSWDTQYF | TGTGCCAGCAGCCCGCGGACTAGCGGGAGTTGGGATACGCAGTATTTT
TRBD2 | NA | TRBJ2-5 | TRBV30 | CAGSLAGWRETQYF | TGTGCCGGTTCGCTAGCGGGATGGCGAGAGACCCAGTACTTC
TRBD2 | NA | TRBJ2-7 | TRBV29-1 | CSGRLAGAYEQYF | TGCAGCGGGAGGCTAGCGGGGGCCTACGAGCAGTACTTC
TRBD2 | NA | TRBJ2-5 | TRBV7-8 | CASSDRGGEETQYF | TGTGCCAGCAGCGATAGGGGAGGGGAAGAGACCCAGTACTTC
TRBD1 | NA | TRBJ1-2 | TRBV6-6 | CASSPDRDYGYTF | TGTGCCAGCAGCCCCGACAGGGACTATGGCTACACCTTC
NA | NA | TRBJ2-7 | TRBV5-6 | CASSLGQGAYEQYF | TGTGCCAGCAGCTTGGGTCAGGGAGCCTACGAGCAGTACTTC
TRBD2 | NA | TRBJ2-3 | TRBV19 | CASSPGTSPDTQYF | TGTGCCAGTAGCCCCGGGACTAGCCCCGATACGCAGTATTTT
NA | once | TRBJ1-3 | TRBV5-1 | CASSLSGPGNTIYF | TGCGCCAGCAGCTTGTCCGGGCCCGGAAACACCATATATTTT
NA | NA | TRBJ1-1 | TRBV6-6 | CASSYSESIEAFF | TGTGCCAGCAGTTACTCGGAGAGCATCGAAGCTTTCTTT
TRBD1 | once | TRBJ1-2 | TRBV7-9 | CASSWQGDFGYTF | TGTGCCAGCAGCTGGCAGGGGGATTTTGGCTACACCTTC